This T cell receptor (beta chain) was obtained from a study of human T cells and chemical hapten exposure. TCRdb reprocessed the RACE reads via MiXCR and lists one record per CDR3 protein. In the table there are roughly 140,000 distinct CDR3 sequences, about 11% of which are singletons. This clonotype was seen at least ten times. Between the trimmed V and J ends, which lost 4 bases and 5 bases, there was a span of 12 bases. The CDR3 runs 15 residues. Germline CDR1 is LGHDT and CDR2 is YNNKEL (reference sequence). Regarding time point: patch test 2, 6 weeks after DPC sensitization. Treatment meaning: therapeutic diphenylcyclopropenone sensitization with weekly scalp DPC.

The sequencing used whole blood, collected in connection with sensitization to the hapten diphenylcyclopropenone (DPC). V and J are TRBV3-1 and TRBJ1-6; maybe TRBD1 (6 bases). The clonotype was recovered from a woman in her 50s with alopecia areata. Some clones in this sample may be carry-over from other donors' samples. CDR3 sequence reads: CASSPADRNNSPLHF. As DNA, the CDR3 is TGTGCCAGCAGCCCGGCCGACAGGAATAATTCACCCCTCCACTTT.